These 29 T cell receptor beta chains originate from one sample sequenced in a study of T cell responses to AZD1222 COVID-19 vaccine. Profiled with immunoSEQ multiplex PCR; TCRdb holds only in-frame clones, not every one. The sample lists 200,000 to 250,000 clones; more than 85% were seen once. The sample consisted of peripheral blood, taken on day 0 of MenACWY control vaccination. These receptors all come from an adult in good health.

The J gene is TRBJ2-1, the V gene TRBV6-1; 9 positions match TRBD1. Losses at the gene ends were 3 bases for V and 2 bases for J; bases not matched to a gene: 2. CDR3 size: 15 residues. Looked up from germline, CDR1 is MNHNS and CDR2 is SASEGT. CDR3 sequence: CASSDTGGPYNEQFF. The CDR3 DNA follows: TGTGCCAGCAGTGACACAGGGGGCCCCTACAATGAGCAGTTCTTC.

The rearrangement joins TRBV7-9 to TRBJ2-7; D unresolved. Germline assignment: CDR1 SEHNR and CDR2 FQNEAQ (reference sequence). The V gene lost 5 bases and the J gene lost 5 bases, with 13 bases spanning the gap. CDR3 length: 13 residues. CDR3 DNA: TGTGCCAGCAGCAGGCGAAGAGCGAACGAGCAGTACTTC. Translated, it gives CASSRRRANEQYF.

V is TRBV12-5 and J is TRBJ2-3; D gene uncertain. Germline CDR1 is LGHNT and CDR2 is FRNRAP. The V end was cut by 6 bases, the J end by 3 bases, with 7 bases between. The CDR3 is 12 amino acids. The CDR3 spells CASGDPTDTQYF. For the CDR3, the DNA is TGTGCTAGTGGGGACCCTACAGATACGCAGTATTTT.

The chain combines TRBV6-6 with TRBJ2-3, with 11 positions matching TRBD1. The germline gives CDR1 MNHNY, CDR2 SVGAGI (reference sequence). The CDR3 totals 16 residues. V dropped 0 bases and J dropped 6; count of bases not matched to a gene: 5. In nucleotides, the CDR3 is TGTGCCAGCAGTTACTCCCTCGGGACAGGGGGGGATACGCAGTATTTT. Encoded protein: CASSYSLGTGGDTQYF.

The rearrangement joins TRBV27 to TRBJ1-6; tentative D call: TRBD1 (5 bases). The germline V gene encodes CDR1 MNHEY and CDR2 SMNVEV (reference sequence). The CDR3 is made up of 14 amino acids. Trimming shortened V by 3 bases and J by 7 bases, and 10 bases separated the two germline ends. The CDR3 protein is CASSFRGNNSPLHF. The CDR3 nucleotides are TGTGCCAGCAGTTTCCGGGGGAACAATTCACCCCTCCACTTT.

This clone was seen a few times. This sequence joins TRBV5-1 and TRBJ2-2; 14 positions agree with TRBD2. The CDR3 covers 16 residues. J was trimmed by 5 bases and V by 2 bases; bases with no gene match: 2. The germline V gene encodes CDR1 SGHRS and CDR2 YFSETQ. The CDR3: CASSLGLAGGTGELFF. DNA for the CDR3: TGCGCCAGCAGCTTAGGACTAGCGGGGGGAACCGGGGAGCTGTTTTTT.

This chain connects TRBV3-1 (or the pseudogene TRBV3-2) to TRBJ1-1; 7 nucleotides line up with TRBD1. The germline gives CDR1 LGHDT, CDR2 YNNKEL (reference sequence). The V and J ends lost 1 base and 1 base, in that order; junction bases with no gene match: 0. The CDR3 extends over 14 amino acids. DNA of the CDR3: TGTGCCAGCAGCCAAGGACAGGGGAACACTGAAGCTTTCTTT. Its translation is CASSQGQGNTEAFF.

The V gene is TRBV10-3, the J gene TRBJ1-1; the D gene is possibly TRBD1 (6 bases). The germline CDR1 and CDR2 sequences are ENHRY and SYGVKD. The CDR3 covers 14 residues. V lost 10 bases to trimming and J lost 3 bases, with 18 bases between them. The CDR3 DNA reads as TGTGCCACTCTTAGACAGGCGGGGGACACTGAAGCTTTCTTT. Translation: CATLRQAGDTEAFF.

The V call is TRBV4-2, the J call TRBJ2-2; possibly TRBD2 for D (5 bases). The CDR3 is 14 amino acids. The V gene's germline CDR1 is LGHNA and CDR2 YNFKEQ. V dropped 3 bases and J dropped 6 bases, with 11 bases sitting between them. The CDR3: CASSQLEEAGELFF. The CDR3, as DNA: TGTGCCAGCAGCCAGTTGGAGGAGGCCGGGGAGCTGTTTTTT.

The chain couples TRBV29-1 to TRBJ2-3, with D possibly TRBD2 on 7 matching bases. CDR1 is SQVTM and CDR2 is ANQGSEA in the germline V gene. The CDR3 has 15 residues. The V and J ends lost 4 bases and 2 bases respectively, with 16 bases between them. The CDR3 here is CSVGGGRGYTDTQYF. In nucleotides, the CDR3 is TGCAGCGTTGGGGGGGGCAGGGGCTACACAGATACGCAGTATTTT.

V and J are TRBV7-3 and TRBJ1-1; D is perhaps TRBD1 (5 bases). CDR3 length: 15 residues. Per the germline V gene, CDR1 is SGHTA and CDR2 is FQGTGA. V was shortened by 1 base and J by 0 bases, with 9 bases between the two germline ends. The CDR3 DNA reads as TGTGCCAGCAGCTTAAGCGGCAGGGTGAACACTGAAGCTTTCTTT. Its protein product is CASSLSGRVNTEAFF.

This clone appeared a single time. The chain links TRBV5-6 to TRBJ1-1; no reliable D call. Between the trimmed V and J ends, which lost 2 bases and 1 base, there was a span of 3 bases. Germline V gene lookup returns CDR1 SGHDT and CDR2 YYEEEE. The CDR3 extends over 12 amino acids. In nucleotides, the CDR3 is TGTGCCAGCAGCTTACCGAACACTGAAGCTTTCTTT. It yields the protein CASSLPNTEAFF.

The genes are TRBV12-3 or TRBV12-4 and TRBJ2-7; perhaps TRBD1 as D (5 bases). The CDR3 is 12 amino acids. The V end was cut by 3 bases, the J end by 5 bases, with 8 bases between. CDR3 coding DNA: TGTGCCAGCAGTTTTAGGGGCCACGAGCAGTACTTC. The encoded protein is CASSFRGHEQYF.

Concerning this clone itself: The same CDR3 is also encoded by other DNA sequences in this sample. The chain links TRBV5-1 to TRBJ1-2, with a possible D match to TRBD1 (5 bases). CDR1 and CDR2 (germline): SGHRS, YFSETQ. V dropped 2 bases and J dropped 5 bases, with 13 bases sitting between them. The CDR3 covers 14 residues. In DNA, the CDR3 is TGCGCCAGCAGCTTAGGGCAGGGTATTTATGGCTACACCTTC. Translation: CASSLGQGIYGYTF.

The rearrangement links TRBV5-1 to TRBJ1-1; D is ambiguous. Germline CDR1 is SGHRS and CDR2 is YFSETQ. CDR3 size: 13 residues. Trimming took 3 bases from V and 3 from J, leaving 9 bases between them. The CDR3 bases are TGCGCCAGCAGCTCCGGGTGGGACACTGAAGCTTTCTTT. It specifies CASSSGWDTEAFF.

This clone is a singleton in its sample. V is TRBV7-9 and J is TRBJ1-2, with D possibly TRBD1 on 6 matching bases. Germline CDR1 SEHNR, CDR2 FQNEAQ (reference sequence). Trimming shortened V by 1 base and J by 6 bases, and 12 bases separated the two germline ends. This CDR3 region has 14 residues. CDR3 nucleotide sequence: TGTGCCAGCAGCTTAGGACTGAGGGGGGATGGCTACACCTTC. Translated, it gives CASSLGLRGDGYTF.

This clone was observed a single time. CDR3 in DNA: TGTGCCAGCAGGCACAGGGGGGCTGGAAACACCATATATTTT. Translation: CASRHRGAGNTIYF. V usage is TRBV3-1 (or the pseudogene TRBV3-2) and J usage is TRBJ1-3, with 8 bases that match TRBD1. This CDR3 comprises 14 residues. V dropped 6 bases and J dropped 2; count of bases not matched to a gene: 3. Germline V gene data show CDR1 as LGHDT and CDR2 as YNNKEL (reference sequence).

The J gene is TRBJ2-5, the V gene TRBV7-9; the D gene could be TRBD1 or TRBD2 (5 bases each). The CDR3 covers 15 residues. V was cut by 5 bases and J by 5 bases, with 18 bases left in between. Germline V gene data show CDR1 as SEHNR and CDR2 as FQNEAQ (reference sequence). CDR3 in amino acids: CASSPEGWGKETQYF. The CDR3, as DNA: TGTGCCAGCAGCCCCGAGGGTTGGGGGAAGGAGACCCAGTACTTC.

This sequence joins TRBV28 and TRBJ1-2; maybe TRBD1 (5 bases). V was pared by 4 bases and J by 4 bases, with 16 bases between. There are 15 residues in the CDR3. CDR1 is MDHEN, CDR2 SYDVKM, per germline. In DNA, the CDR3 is TGTGCCAGCAGTTCCCCGGTAGAAGGGGTCTATGGCTACACCTTC. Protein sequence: CASSSPVEGVYGYTF.

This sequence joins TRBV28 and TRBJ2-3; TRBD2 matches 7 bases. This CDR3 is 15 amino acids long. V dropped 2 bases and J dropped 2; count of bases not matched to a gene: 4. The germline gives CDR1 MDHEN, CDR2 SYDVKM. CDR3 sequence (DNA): TGTGCCAGCAGTTTACGTCGGGGGGTCACAGATACGCAGTATTTT. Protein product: CASSLRRGVTDTQYF.

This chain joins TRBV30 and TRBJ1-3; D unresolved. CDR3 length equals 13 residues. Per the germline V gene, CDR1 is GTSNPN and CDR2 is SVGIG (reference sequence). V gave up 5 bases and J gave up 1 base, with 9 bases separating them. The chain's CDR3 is CAWSHSSGNTIYF. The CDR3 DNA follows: TGTGCCTGGTCCCACAGTTCTGGAAACACCATATATTTT.

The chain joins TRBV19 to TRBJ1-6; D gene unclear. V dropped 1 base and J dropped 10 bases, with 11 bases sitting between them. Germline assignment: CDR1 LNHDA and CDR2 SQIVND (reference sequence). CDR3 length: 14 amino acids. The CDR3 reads CASSIVDVGSPLHF. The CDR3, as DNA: TGTGCCAGTAGTATAGTTGACGTGGGGTCACCCCTCCACTTT.

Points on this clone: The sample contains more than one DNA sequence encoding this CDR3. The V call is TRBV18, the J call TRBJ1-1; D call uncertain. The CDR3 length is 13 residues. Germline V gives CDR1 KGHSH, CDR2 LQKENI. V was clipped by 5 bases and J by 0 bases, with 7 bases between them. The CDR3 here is CASSTGLNTEAFF. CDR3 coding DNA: TGTGCCAGCTCAACGGGTTTGAACACTGAAGCTTTCTTT.

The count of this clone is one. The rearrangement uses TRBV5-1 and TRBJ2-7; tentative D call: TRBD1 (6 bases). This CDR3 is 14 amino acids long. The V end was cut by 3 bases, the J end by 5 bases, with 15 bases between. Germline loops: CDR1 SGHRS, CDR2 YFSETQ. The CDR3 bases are TGCGCCAGCAGCTCAGGAACAGGGTCCCACGAGCAGTACTTC. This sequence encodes CASSSGTGSHEQYF. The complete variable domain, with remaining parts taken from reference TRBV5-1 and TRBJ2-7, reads KAGVTQTPRYLIKTRGQQVTLSCSPISGHRSVSWYQQTPGQGLQFLFEYFSETQRNKGNFPGRFSGRQFSNSRSEMNVSTLELGDSALYLCASSSGTGSHEQYFGPGTRLTVT.

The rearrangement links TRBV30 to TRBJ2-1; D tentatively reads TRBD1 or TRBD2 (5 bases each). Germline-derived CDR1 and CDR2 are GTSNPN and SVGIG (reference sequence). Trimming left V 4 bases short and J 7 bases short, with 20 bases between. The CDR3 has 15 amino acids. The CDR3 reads CAWTLSTGQRNEQFF. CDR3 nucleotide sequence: TGTGCCTGGACCCTCTCCACGGGGCAAAGAAATGAGCAGTTCTTC.

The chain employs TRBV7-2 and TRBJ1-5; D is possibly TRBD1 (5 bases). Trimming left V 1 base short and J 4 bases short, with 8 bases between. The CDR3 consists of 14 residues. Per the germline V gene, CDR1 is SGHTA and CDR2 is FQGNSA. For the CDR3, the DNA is TGTGCCAGCAGCTTAGTGGGGGTTAATCAGCCCCAGCATTTT. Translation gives CASSLVGVNQPQHF.

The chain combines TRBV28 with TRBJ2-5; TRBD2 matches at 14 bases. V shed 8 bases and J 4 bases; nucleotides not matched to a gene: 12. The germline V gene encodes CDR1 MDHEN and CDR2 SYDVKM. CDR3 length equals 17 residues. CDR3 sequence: CASRSGRLAGGRETQYF. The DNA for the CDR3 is TGTGCCAGCCGATCCGGAAGACTAGCGGGGGGGCGAGAGACCCAGTACTTC.

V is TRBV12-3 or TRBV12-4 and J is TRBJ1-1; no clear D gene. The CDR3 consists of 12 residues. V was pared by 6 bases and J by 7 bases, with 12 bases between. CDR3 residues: CASSKVSHEAFF. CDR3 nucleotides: TGTGCCAGCAGCAAGGTGTCTCATGAAGCTTTCTTT.

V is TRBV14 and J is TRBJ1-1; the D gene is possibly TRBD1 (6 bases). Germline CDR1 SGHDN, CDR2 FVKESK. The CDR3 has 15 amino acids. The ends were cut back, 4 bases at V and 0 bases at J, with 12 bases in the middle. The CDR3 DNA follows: TGTGCCAGCAGCCCCCTCGGGGGCATGAACACTGAAGCTTTCTTT. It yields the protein CASSPLGGMNTEAFF.